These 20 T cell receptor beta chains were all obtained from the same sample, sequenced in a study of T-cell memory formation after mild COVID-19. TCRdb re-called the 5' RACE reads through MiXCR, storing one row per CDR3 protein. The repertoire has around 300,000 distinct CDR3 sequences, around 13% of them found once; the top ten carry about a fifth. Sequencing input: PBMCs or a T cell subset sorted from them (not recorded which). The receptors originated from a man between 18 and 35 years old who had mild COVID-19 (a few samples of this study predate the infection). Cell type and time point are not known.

The CDR3 protein is CSARGQIPYEQFF. The DNA for the CDR3 is TGCAGTGCTAGAGGACAGATACCTTATGAGCAGTTCTTC. This chain links TRBV20-1 with TRBJ2-1, with D perhaps TRBD1 (5 bases). The CDR3 is made up of 13 amino acids. Trimming took 1 base from V and 8 from J, leaving 12 bases between them. Germline-derived CDR1 and CDR2 are DFQATT and SNEGSKA (reference sequence).

The CDR3 sequence is CASSKTGDSPLHF. The CDR3 coding sequence is TGTGCCAGTAGTAAGACAGGGGATTCACCCCTCCACTTT. This rearrangement joins TRBV19 to TRBJ1-6; 8 positions agree with TRBD1. This CDR3 is 13 amino acids long. The germline CDR1 and CDR2 sequences are LNHDA and SQIVND (reference sequence). V shed 4 bases and J 8 bases; nucleotides not matched to a gene: 1.

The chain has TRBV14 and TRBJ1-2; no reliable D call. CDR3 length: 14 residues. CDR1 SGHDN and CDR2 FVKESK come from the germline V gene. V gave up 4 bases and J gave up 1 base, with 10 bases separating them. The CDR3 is CASSLERVNYGYTF. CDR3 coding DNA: TGTGCCAGCAGCCTCGAGAGGGTTAACTATGGCTACACCTTC.

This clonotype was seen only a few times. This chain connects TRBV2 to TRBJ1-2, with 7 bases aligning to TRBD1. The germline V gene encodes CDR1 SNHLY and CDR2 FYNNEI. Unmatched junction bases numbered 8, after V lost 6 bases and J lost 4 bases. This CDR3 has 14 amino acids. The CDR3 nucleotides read TGTGCCAGCAGATACATACAGGGGATCTATGGCTACACCTTC. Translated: CASRYIQGIYGYTF.

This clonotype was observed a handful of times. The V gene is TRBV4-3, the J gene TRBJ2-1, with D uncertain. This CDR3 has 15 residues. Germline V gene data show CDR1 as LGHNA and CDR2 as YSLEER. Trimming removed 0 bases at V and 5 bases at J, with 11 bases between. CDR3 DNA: TGCGCCAGCAGCCAAGACGCCGGCACCCACAATGAGCAGTTCTTC. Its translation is CASSQDAGTHNEQFF.

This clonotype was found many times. The CDR3 region is CATSRGQKETQYF. The CDR3 region has the DNA TGTGCCACCAGCAGAGGACAGAAAGAGACCCAGTACTTC. This chain uses TRBV15 with TRBJ2-5, with D maybe TRBD1 (5 bases). Germline assignment: CDR1 LNHNV and CDR2 YYDKDF (reference sequence). This CDR3 region has 13 residues. Trimming left V 1 base short and J 3 bases short, with 6 bases between. The variable domain in full, completed from reference TRBV15 and TRBJ2-5, reads DAMVIQNPRYQVTQFGKPVTLSCSQTLNHNVMYWYQQKSSQAPKLLFHYYDKDFNNEADTPDNFQSRRPNTSFCFLDIRSPGLGDTAMYLCATSRGQKETQYFGPGTRLLVL.

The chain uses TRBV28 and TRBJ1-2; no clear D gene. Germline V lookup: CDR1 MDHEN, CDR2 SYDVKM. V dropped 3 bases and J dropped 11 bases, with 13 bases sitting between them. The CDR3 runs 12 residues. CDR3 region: CASSLMLITYTF. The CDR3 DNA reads TGTGCCAGCAGTTTGATGTTAATAACTTACACCTTC.

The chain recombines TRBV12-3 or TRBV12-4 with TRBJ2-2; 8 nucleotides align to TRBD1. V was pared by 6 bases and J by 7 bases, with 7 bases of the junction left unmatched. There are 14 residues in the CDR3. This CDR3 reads CASSLDRVGGELFF. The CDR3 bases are TGTGCCAGCAGCTTGGACAGGGTGGGCGGGGAGCTGTTTTTT.

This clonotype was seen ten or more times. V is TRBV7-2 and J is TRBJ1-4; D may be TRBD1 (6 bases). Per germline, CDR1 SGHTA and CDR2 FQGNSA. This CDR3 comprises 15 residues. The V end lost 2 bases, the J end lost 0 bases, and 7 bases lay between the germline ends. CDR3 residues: CASSLNRATNEKLFF. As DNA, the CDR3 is TGTGCCAGCAGCTTAAACAGGGCAACTAATGAAAAACTGTTTTTT.

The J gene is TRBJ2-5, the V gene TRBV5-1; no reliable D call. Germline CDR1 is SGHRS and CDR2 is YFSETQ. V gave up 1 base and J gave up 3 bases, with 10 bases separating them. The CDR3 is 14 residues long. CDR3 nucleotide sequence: TGCGCCAGCAGCTTGTCAGCTCTAGAAGAGACCCAGTACTTC. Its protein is CASSLSALEETQYF.

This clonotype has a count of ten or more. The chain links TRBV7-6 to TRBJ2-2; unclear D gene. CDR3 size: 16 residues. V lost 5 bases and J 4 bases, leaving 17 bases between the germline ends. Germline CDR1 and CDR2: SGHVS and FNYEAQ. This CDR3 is CASSLRLTRVTGELFF. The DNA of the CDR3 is TGTGCCAGCAGCCTAAGGCTTACTCGCGTCACCGGGGAGCTGTTTTTT.

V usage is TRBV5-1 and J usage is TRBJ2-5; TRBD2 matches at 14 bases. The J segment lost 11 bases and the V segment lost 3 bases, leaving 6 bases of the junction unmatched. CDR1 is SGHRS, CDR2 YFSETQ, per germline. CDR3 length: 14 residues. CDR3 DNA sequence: TGCGCCAGCAGCTCCTCCGGACTAGCGGGGGGACAGTACTTC. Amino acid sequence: CASSSSGLAGGQYF.

The CDR3 protein is CAISGVGRNNQPQHF. In DNA, the CDR3 is TGTGCCATCAGTGGAGTAGGCCGCAATAATCAGCCCCAGCATTTT. The chain is built from TRBV10-3 and TRBJ1-5; the D is unclear. Germline V gene data show CDR1 as ENHRY and CDR2 as SYGVKD. With 4 bases removed from V and 4 bases from J, the gap between germline ends came to 14 bases. CDR3 size: 15 residues.

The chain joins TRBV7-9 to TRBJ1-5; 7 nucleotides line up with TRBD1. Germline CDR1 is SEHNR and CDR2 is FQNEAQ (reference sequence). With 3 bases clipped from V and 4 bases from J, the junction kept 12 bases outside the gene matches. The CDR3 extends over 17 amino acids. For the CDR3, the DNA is TGTGCCAGCAGCTTGGTGACCGGGACAGCGGAAAATCAGCCCCAGCATTTT. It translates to CASSLVTGTAENQPQHF.

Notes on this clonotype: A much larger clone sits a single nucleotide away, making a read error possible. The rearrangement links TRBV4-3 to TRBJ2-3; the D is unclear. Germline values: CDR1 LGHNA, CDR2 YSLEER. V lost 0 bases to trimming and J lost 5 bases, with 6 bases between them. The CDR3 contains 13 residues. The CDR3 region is CASSQEAKDTQYF. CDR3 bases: TGCGCCAGCAGCCAAGAGGCCAAAGATACGCAGTATTTT.

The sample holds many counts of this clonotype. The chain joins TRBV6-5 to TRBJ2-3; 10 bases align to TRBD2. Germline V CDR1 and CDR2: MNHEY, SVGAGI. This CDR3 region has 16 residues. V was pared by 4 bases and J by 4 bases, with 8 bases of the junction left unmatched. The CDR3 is CASSFTLAGHSDTQYF. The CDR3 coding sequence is TGTGCCAGCAGTTTTACACTAGCGGGGCATTCAGATACGCAGTATTTT.

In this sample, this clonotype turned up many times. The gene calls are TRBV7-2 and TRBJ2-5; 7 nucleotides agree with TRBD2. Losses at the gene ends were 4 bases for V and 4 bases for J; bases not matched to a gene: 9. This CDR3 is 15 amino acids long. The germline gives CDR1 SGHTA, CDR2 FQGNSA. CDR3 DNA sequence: TGTGCCAGCAGCTCTCTAAGTTGGGGGGGAGAGACCCAGTACTTC. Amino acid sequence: CASSSLSWGGETQYF.

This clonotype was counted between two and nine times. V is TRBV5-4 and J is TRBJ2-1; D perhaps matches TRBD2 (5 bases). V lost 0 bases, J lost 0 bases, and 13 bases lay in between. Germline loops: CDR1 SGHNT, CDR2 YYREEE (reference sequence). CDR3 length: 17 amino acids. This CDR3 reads CASSLGETTYSYNEQFF. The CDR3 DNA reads TGTGCCAGCAGCTTGGGGGAGACTACATACTCCTACAATGAGCAGTTCTTC.

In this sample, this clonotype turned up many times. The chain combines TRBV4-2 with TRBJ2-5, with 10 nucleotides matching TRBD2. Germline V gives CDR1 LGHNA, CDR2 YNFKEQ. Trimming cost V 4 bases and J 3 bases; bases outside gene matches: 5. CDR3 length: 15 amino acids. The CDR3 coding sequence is TGTGCCAGCAGCCTCGGACTAGCGGAAAAAGAGACCCAGTACTTC. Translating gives CASSLGLAEKETQYF.

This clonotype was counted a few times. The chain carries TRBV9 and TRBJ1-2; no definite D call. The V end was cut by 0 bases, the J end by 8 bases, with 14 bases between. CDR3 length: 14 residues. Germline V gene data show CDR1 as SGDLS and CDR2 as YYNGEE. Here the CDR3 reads CASSVEGEMRGYTF. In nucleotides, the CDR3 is TGTGCCAGCAGCGTAGAGGGAGAGATGCGAGGCTACACCTTC. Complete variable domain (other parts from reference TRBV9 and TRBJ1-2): DSGVTQTPKHLITATGQRVTLRCSPRSGDLSVYWYQQSLDQGLQFLIQYYNGEERAKGNILERFSAQQFPDLHSELNLSSLELGDSALYFCASSVEGEMRGYTFGSGTRLTVV.